The 8 T cell receptor beta chains presented below share a single source sample, sequenced in a study of T cell responses to AZD1222 COVID-19 vaccine. Some clones are missing from TCRdb's copy, which holds only in-frame ones; the method was immunoSEQ multiplex PCR. The sample consists of over 150,000 clones, roughly 92% of them appearing once. The specimen was peripheral blood, collected 28 days after the second AZD1222 dose. The receptor set was obtained from an adult who received the AZD1222 COVID-19 vaccine.

The V and J genes are TRBV4-1 and TRBJ2-7, with D hard to call. The germline V gene has CDR1 MGHRA and CDR2 YSYEKL. The CDR3 is 15 amino acids. V was pared by 0 bases and J by 2 bases, with 11 bases between. Here the CDR3 reads CASSQEAAEPYEQYF. DNA for the CDR3: TGCGCCAGCAGCCAAGAGGCGGCGGAACCCTACGAGCAGTACTTC.

The gene calls are TRBV27 and TRBJ1-5, with 8 positions matching TRBD1. The CDR3 is made up of 15 amino acids. V shed 6 bases and J 4 bases; nucleotides not matched to a gene: 8. The germline gives CDR1 MNHEY, CDR2 SMNVEV (reference sequence). CDR3 loop: CASRFDRGGNQPQHF. The DNA for the CDR3 is TGTGCCAGCAGATTCGACAGGGGAGGTAATCAGCCCCAGCATTTT.

CDR3 amino acids: CASTLTGGSYNSPLHF. The CDR3 DNA follows: TGTGCCAGTACCCTGACAGGGGGCTCCTATAATTCACCCCTCCACTTT. This chain connects TRBV19 to TRBJ1-6, with TRBD1 matching over 9 bases. V lost 7 bases, J lost 0 bases, and 4 bases stayed unmatched. Germline CDR1 and CDR2: LNHDA and SQIVND (reference sequence). CDR3 length: 16 residues.

This chain joins TRBV19 and TRBJ1-2, with 7 bases that match TRBD1. Germline CDR1 LNHDA, CDR2 SQIVND (reference sequence). Germline trimming cut 1 base from V and 6 bases from J; bases unmatched to any gene: 8. This CDR3 is 15 amino acids long. The DNA of the CDR3 is TGTGCCAGTAGTATAGTCCCGGACAGGAATAATGGCTACACCTTC. Translated: CASSIVPDRNNGYTF.

The rearrangement uses TRBV7-9 and TRBJ1-6, with D possibly matching TRBD1 (5 bases). Germline-derived CDR1 and CDR2 are SEHNR and FQNEAQ (reference sequence). Trimming removed 1 base at V and 10 bases at J, with 8 bases between. The CDR3 runs 13 residues. The CDR3 loop reads CASSLERGSPLHF. CDR3 nucleotide sequence: TGTGCCAGCAGCTTAGAGCGGGGGTCACCCCTCCACTTT.

The V call is TRBV10-3, the J call TRBJ2-5, with D unresolved. CDR1 ENHRY and CDR2 SYGVKD come from the germline V gene. V lost 6 bases to trimming and J lost 5 bases, with 13 bases between them. The CDR3 length is 13 residues. This chain's CDR3 is CAIRAETVETQYF. In nucleotides, the CDR3 is TGTGCCATCAGGGCCGAGACTGTGGAGACCCAGTACTTC.

The chain joins TRBV3-1 (or the pseudogene TRBV3-2) to TRBJ1-1; D is perhaps TRBD1 (6 bases). Per germline, CDR1 LGHDT and CDR2 YNNKEL (reference sequence). V was trimmed by 3 bases and J by 2 bases, leaving 10 bases between them. CDR3 size: 14 residues. In DNA form, the CDR3 reads TGTGCCAGCAGCCACCGACAGGTTAACACTGAAGCTTTCTTT. Its protein product is CASSHRQVNTEAFF.

This chain connects TRBV6-5 to TRBJ1-1; D perhaps matches TRBD1 (6 bases). This CDR3 is built from 14 residues. Germline CDR1 MNHEY, CDR2 SVGAGI. Trimming cost V 5 bases and J 0 bases, with 10 bases left between them. The CDR3 DNA reads TGTGCCAGCAGTCCCGGACAGCTGAACACTGAAGCTTTCTTT. Translated, it gives CASSPGQLNTEAFF.